This entry is about one TCR beta chain. The sample is drawn from a study of shared clonotypes between healthy human individuals. About the research overall: With ages of 18 to 49, the donors were a couple of women and a few men.

CD45RO negativity and positive selection for CCR7 defined naive CD8 cells, a population that excluded terminally differentiated effector memory CD45RA+ cells. Sequenced by immunoSEQ multiplex PCR; TCRdb stores in-frame clones only, minus some. The sample carries just over 2,000,000 clones, less than 95% recorded once. CDR1 is LNHDA and CDR2 is SQIVND in the germline V gene (reference sequence). Trimming removed 5 bases from V and 4 bases from J; junction bases left unmatched: 6. The CDR3 has 15 residues. The V gene is TRBV19, the J gene TRBJ2-1, with TRBD2 matching over 9 bases. The sample comprised naive CD8+ T cells sorted from blood. This receptor was identified in a man aged 18-30 years in good health. CDR3 loop: CASSELAGIYNEQFF. DNA for the CDR3: TGTGCCAGTAGTGAACTAGCGGGCATATACAATGAGCAGTTCTTC.